The sample holds a few counts of the clone carrying this TCR beta chain. Its specificity is not known. This entry belongs to a study of cytomegalovirus exposure and HLA in healthy donors. Study in general: One earlier analysis, a look at around 180 million T cells, found some 120 million unique TCR beta sequences. Findings and limits, study-wide: It was shown in a later analysis that HLA-associated TCR beta chains were more clonally expanded than other, equally common chains.

PCR was performed using 60 Vbeta and 13 Jbeta primers. Sequenced by immunoSEQ multiplex PCR; TCRdb stores in-frame clones only, minus some. The sample lists 50,000 or so clones; approximately 72% were seen once. Whereas donors were nominally healthy upon sampling, unrecorded immune exposures were probable. Trimming shortened V by 7 bases and J by 4 bases, and 13 bases separated the two germline ends. Per germline, CDR1 SGHTA and CDR2 FQGNSA. This CDR3 contains 13 residues. The TCR originated in a woman in her fifties or sixties in good health and CMV-seronegative. Source material: PBMCs. The J gene is TRBJ1-1, the V gene TRBV7-2; unclear D gene. CDR3 residues: CASKGGLGTEAFF. DNA of the CDR3: TGTGCCAGCAAAGGAGGACTTGGCACTGAAGCTTTCTTT.